This TCR beta chain emerged from a study of glioma-infiltrating T cells. This clonotype occurred many times. The iRepertoire nested amplicon-rescue multiplex PCR amplified TCR alpha and beta CDR3s from RNA. Each CDR3 protein gets one entry after TCRdb re-called the multiplex PCR reads with MiXCR. Of about 93,000 distinct CDR3 sequences detected, 40% appear once; the ten largest clones hold 30% to 40%. Germline CDR1 and CDR2: DFQATT and SNEGSKA (reference sequence). This CDR3 contains 11 residues. This sequence originates from a human donor with low-grade glioma or glioblastoma, undergoing nonglioma brain surgery, or in good health (not recorded which). This chain uses TRBV20-1 with TRBJ2-5, with 8 bases lining up with TRBD2. The sample consisted of glioma tissue, nonneoplastic brain tissue, or PBMCs (not recorded which). The chain's CDR3 is CSAGGQETQYF. DNA for the CDR3: TGCAGCGCGGGGGGACAAGAGACCCAGTACTTC.